What follows are 25 T cell receptor beta chains derived from one specimen sequenced in a study of CD8 T cells in ankylosing spondylitis. TCRdb re-called the 5' RACE reads with MiXCR, one entry per CDR3 protein. The sample has about 240,000 distinct CDR3 sequences; 9.5% to 12% are singletons. Sequencing was carried out using blood, either unsorted or a sorted T cell fraction (not recorded which). The receptors were gathered from a male donor with ankylosing spondylitis or in good health (not recorded which).

This clonotype showed up many times. The chain employs TRBV5-1 and TRBJ2-7; D could derive from TRBD1 or TRBD2 (5 bases each). The germline V and J ends were trimmed by 2 bases and 0 bases, with 12 bases remaining between them. Germline loops: CDR1 SGHRS, CDR2 YFSETQ. The CDR3 loop spans 15 amino acids. The CDR3 DNA reads as TGCGCCAGCAGCTTCTTTGGGGGTGGCTCCTACGAGCAGTACTTC. It encodes CASSFFGGGSYEQYF.

This clonotype showed up many times. J is TRBJ2-6 and V is TRBV20-1, with D hard to call. This CDR3 comprises 14 residues. CDR1 DFQATT and CDR2 SNEGSKA come from the germline V gene (reference sequence). V was shortened by 1 base and J by 0 bases, with 4 bases between the two germline ends. The CDR3 sequence: CSARGLSGANVLTF. The DNA for the CDR3 is TGCAGTGCTAGAGGGCTCTCTGGGGCCAACGTCCTGACTTTC.

This clonotype was observed many times. CDR3 amino acids: CSVPEGCGRGDEQFF. The CDR3 DNA reads TGCAGCGTCCCCGAGGGTTGCGGGAGAGGCGATGAGCAGTTCTTC. V usage is TRBV29-1 and J usage is TRBJ2-1, with 7 nucleotides matching TRBD2. J gave up 8 bases and V 6 bases, and 16 bases lay outside the gene matches. There are 15 residues in the CDR3. Germline CDR1 SQVTM, CDR2 ANQGSEA.

This clonotype has ten or more counts. The chain uses TRBV12-3 or TRBV12-4 and TRBJ1-5, with unresolved D. This CDR3 comprises 13 residues. V was pared by 3 bases and J by 4 bases, with 7 bases between. The CDR3 reads CASSFADNQPQHF. CDR3 coding DNA: TGTGCCAGCAGTTTCGCGGATAATCAGCCCCAGCATTTT.

This clonotype appeared many times. The chain combines TRBV15 with TRBJ1-1; D is unresolved. This CDR3 has 13 amino acids. The germline V gene encodes CDR1 LNHNV and CDR2 YYDKDF (reference sequence). With 4 bases removed from V and 1 base from J, the gap between germline ends came to 7 bases. The CDR3 DNA is TGTGCCACCAGCATAGAGGGGAACACTGAAGCTTTCTTT. Translating gives CATSIEGNTEAFF. Filled out from reference TRBV15 and TRBJ1-1, the complete variable domain reads DAMVIQNPRYQVTQFGKPVTLSCSQTLNHNVMYWYQQKSSQAPKLLFHYYDKDFNNEADTPDNFQSRRPNTSFCFLDIRSPGLGDTAMYLCATSIEGNTEAFFGQGTRLTVV.

This clonotype was recorded at least ten times. The chain employs TRBV6-5 and TRBJ2-2; no definite D call. Germline loops: CDR1 MNHEY, CDR2 SVGAGI. This CDR3 is built from 14 residues. The V gene lost 6 bases and the J gene lost 5 bases, with 13 bases spanning the gap. CDR3 sequence (DNA): TGTGCCAGCAGCGGCTCGAGCTCTACCGGGGAGCTGTTTTTT. Translating it yields CASSGSSSTGELFF.

This clonotype was seen at least ten times. The chain uses TRBV20-1 and TRBJ2-5; TRBD2 agrees at 9 bases. CDR1 is DFQATT, CDR2 SNEGSKA, per germline (reference sequence). V lost 3 bases and J lost 5; bases outside the gene matches: 13. This CDR3 comprises 16 residues. Here the CDR3 reads CSASVWLAGKGETQYF. The CDR3, as DNA: TGCAGTGCTAGTGTTTGGCTAGCGGGAAAGGGGGAGACCCAGTACTTC.

In this sample, this clonotype turned up many times. The rearrangement uses TRBV11-2 and TRBJ2-7; D is possibly TRBD2 (7 bases). Germline V CDR1 and CDR2: SGHAT, FQNNGV. The CDR3 extends over 21 amino acids. V was clipped by 3 bases and J by 5 bases, with 35 bases between them. CDR3 in DNA: TGTGCCAGCAGCTTGAGAGGTCCCCTCCACAGGGAGGGAAGTAGTTGGGACGAGCAGTACTTC. It translates to CASSLRGPLHREGSSWDEQYF.

This clonotype was counted many times. The V and J genes are TRBV28 and TRBJ1-6, with a weak D call TRBD1 (6 bases). This CDR3 is built from 15 residues. From germline, CDR1 is MDHEN and CDR2 SYDVKM. V gave up 2 bases and J gave up 10 bases, with 15 bases separating them. The CDR3 protein is CASSLPGHLKSPLHF. CDR3 nucleotide sequence: TGTGCCAGCAGTTTACCGGGACATCTCAAGTCACCCCTCCACTTT. Complete variable domain (other parts from reference TRBV28 and TRBJ1-6): DVKVTQSSRYLVKRTGEKVFLECVQDMDHENMFWYRQDPGLGLRLIYFSYDVKMKEKGDIPEGYSVSREKKERFSLILESASTNQTSMYLCASSLPGHLKSPLHFGNGTRLTVT.

This chain uses TRBV5-1 with TRBJ2-5; tentative D call: TRBD2 (6 bases). Trimming stripped 4 bases from V and 4 bases from J, with 14 bases between. Germline CDR1 SGHRS, CDR2 YFSETQ. The CDR3 extends over 14 amino acids. The CDR3, as DNA: TGCGCCAGCAGCCCGACCGGCGGGACAGAGACCCAGTACTTC. The encoded protein is CASSPTGGTETQYF.

V gene TRBV12-3 or TRBV12-4 combines with J gene TRBJ2-7, with D uncertain. V lost 2 bases and J 5 bases, leaving 7 bases between the germline ends. The CDR3 runs to 12 residues. For the CDR3, the DNA is TGTGCCAGCAGTTTACGTCGCCACGAGCAGTACTTC. It encodes CASSLRRHEQYF.

In the case of this clonotype: Since a much larger clone is just one base distant, this may be a read error. The chain links TRBV28 to TRBJ2-3; D is possibly TRBD2 (6 bases). Germline CDR1 reads MDHEN; CDR2 reads SYDVKM. V was shortened by 7 bases and J by 5 bases, with 16 bases between the two germline ends. The CDR3 covers 14 residues. The CDR3 nucleotides read TGTGCCAGCAACTTAACGGGAGCTAGAGATACGCAGTATTTT. Its protein is CASNLTGARDTQYF.

Ten or more counts support this clonotype. This chain links TRBV5-1 with TRBJ2-1; the D gene is possibly TRBD1 (6 bases). Germline CDR1 and CDR2: SGHRS and YFSETQ. The CDR3 runs to 13 residues. V shed 0 bases and J shed 9 bases, with 10 bases lying between them. The CDR3 coding sequence is TGCGCCAGCAGCTTGGCAGGGGTCGGTGAGCAGTTCTTC. It is translated as CASSLAGVGEQFF.

This clonotype came up many times. The genes are TRBV20-1 and TRBJ1-1; D is unresolved. Between the trimmed V and J ends, which lost 2 bases and 5 bases, there was a span of 18 bases. From germline, CDR1 is DFQATT and CDR2 SNEGSKA (reference sequence). The CDR3 runs 15 residues. CDR3 in DNA: TGCAGTGCTAGACCCGCTGGGAGACTTGGGACTGAAGCTTTCTTT. Its translation: CSARPAGRLGTEAFF.

This clonotype showed up just a few times. The chain carries TRBV12-3 or TRBV12-4 and TRBJ2-1; D is possibly TRBD1 or TRBD2 (7 bases each). Trimming removed 10 bases from V and 7 bases from J, with 17 bases in between. The CDR3 sequence is 13 residues long. The CDR3 DNA reads TGTGCCACAGGGGGGGGGACCGGGAATGAGCAGTTCTTC. This gives the protein CATGGGTGNEQFF.

This clonotype was counted many times. The chain has TRBV10-3 and TRBJ2-3, with 7 bases lining up with TRBD2. In germline, CDR1 is ENHRY, CDR2 SYGVKD. CDR3 length: 16 residues. The J segment lost 0 bases and the V segment lost 6 bases, leaving 9 bases of the junction unmatched. The CDR3 nucleotides are TGTGCCATCAGAGGACCAGCGGGGCTTAGCACAGATACGCAGTATTTT. It encodes CAIRGPAGLSTDTQYF.

This clonotype came up many times. As DNA, the CDR3 is TGCAGCGTTGAAGAGTCCGGGGCTGGCACTGAAGCTTTCTTT. Translation: CSVEESGAGTEAFF. The chain combines TRBV29-1 with TRBJ1-1, with a weak D call TRBD1 (5 bases). CDR1 is SQVTM, CDR2 ANQGSEA, per germline. V gave up 0 bases and J gave up 4 bases, with 12 bases separating them. The CDR3 extends over 14 amino acids. The full variable domain, its missing parts supplied by reference TRBV29-1 and TRBJ1-1, is SAVISQKPSRDICQRGTSLTIQCQVDSQVTMMFWYRQQPGQSLTLIATANQGSEATYESGFVIDKFPISRPNLTFSTLTVSNMSPEDSSIYLCSVEESGAGTEAFFGQGTRLTVV.

This clonotype has at least ten counts. The J gene is TRBJ1-5, the V gene TRBV3-1; D ambiguous. V was shortened by 0 bases and J by 6 bases, with 6 bases between the two germline ends. The germline gives CDR1 LGHDT, CDR2 YNNKEL (reference sequence). The CDR3 contains 13 residues. The CDR3 protein is CASSQDLFQPQHF. CDR3 sequence (DNA): TGTGCCAGCAGCCAAGATCTCTTTCAGCCCCAGCATTTT.

This clonotype was recorded at least ten times. The chain combines TRBV20-1 with TRBJ1-5, with D possibly being TRBD1 (5 bases). Trimming shortened V by 3 bases and J by 4 bases, and 10 bases separated the two germline ends. Germline V CDR1 and CDR2: DFQATT, SNEGSKA (reference sequence). This CDR3 is 13 amino acids long. CDR3 bases: TGCAGTGCTAGCGCCGACAGAAATCAGCCCCAGCATTTT. Protein: CSASADRNQPQHF.

Many counts were recorded for this clonotype. V is TRBV10-3 and J is TRBJ2-3; no firm D call. V was clipped by 2 bases and J by 0 bases, with 6 bases between them. CDR1 ENHRY and CDR2 SYGVKD come from the germline V gene. The CDR3 totals 14 residues. In DNA form, the CDR3 reads TGTGCCATCAGTGAGGCAGGAAGCACAGATACGCAGTATTTT. It is translated as CAISEAGSTDTQYF.

The table lists this clonotype with many counts. V gene TRBV5-1 combines with J gene TRBJ2-2, with unresolved D. CDR1 and CDR2 from the germline V gene are SGHRS and YFSETQ. Trimming stripped 6 bases from V and 0 bases from J, with 9 bases between. There are 14 residues in the CDR3. The CDR3 loop reads CASKGNTNTGELFF. CDR3 DNA sequence: TGCGCCAGCAAAGGCAACACGAACACCGGGGAGCTGTTTTTT.

This clonotype was detected ten times or more. The chain combines TRBV5-1 with TRBJ1-2, with D possibly TRBD1 on 6 matching bases. V lost 3 bases, J lost 0 bases, and 12 bases lay in between. CDR1 is SGHRS and CDR2 is YFSETQ in the germline V gene. This CDR3 has 15 residues. Here the CDR3 DNA reads TGCGCCAGCAGCTCTGGGGGGCGTGCTAACTATGGCTACACCTTC. It encodes CASSSGGRANYGYTF.

This clonotype was found many times. The chain couples TRBV20-1 to TRBJ2-1; no definite D call. The CDR3 is made up of 13 amino acids. Looked up from germline, CDR1 is DFQATT and CDR2 is SNEGSKA (reference sequence). Trimming cost V 6 bases and J 6 bases, with 15 bases left between them. CDR3 sequence (DNA): TGCAGTGCGCCTGGAGTTCCTCTCAATGAGCAGTTCTTC. Its translation is CSAPGVPLNEQFF.

This clonotype was observed at least ten times. The chain is built from TRBV24-1 and TRBJ1-2; maybe TRBD1 (6 bases). With 10 bases removed from V and 8 bases from J, the gap between germline ends came to 28 bases. The CDR3 has 16 amino acids. Germline V gene sequence: CDR1 KGHDR, CDR2 SFDVKD. CDR3 amino acids: CATRGATRDKREGYTF. CDR3 sequence (DNA): TGTGCCACGAGGGGGGCTACACGGGACAAAAGAGAAGGCTACACCTTC.

In this sample, this clonotype turned up a few times. The chain carries TRBV20-1 and TRBJ1-1, with D maybe TRBD1 (6 bases). Germline V gives CDR1 DFQATT, CDR2 SNEGSKA (reference sequence). The CDR3 runs to 13 residues. V dropped 6 bases and J dropped 5 bases, with 16 bases sitting between them. The CDR3 loop is CSAPLGAGTEAFF. As DNA, the CDR3 is TGCAGTGCCCCCTTGGGGGCTGGGACTGAAGCTTTCTTT.